What follows describes a single T cell receptor (beta chain). These data come from a study of OX40 agonist ivuxolimab in advanced cancers. Method: immunoSEQ multiplex PCR; TCRdb's copy keeps in-frame clones and lacks some. The repertoire holds some 71,000 clones, roughly 84% seen once, with roughly 7.9% in the top ten. The receptor comes from an adult with an advanced solid tumor such as melanoma, head and neck, liver or kidney cancer. The sequencing here drew on CD4+ or CD8+ T cells sorted from blood, taken in a trial of the OX40 agonist ivuxolimab.

In DNA form, the CDR3 reads TGCGCCAGCAGCCCCACGGGCGCCCCTAACTATGGCTACACCTTC. This codes for CASSPTGAPNYGYTF. The chain joins TRBV5-1 to TRBJ1-2; D is unclear. V lost 4 bases to trimming and J lost 0 bases, with 13 bases between them. This CDR3 is built from 15 residues. Germline values: CDR1 SGHRS, CDR2 YFSETQ.